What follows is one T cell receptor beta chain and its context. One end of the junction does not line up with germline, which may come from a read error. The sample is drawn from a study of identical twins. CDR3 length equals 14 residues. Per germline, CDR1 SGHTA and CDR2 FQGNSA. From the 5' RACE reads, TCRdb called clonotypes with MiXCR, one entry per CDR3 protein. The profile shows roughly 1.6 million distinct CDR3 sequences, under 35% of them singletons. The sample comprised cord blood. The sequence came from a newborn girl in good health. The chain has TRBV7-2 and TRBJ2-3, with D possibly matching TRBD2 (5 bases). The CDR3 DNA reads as TGTGCCAGCAGCGAGGGAGCTAGTAGAGATACGCAGTACTTT. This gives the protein CASSEGASRDTQYF.